These 7 T cell receptor beta chains share one sample of origin, sequenced in a study of CD8 T cells in Susac syndrome. When the RNA was reverse transcribed, random hexamers were used with an input of 0.5 to 1 ug. TCRdb reprocessed the immunoSEQ multiplex PCR reads with MiXCR, giving one entry per CDR3 protein. This sample has 250,000 to 300,000 distinct CDR3 sequences; more than 75% occur once, and the top ten carry about 0.11%. The sample taken for sequencing was CD8+ T cells from PBMCs. These receptors all stem from a human donor with multiple sclerosis.

This chain connects TRBV10-2 to TRBJ2-7; D is undetermined. The CDR3 contains 15 residues. The V and J ends lost 0 bases and 0 bases respectively, with 9 bases between them. Germline lookup yields CDR1 WSHSY and CDR2 SAAADI. The CDR3 here is CASSESWGSSYEQYF. The CDR3 DNA reads as TGCGCCAGCAGTGAGTCCTGGGGTAGCTCCTACGAGCAGTACTTC.

The V gene is TRBV6-5, the J gene TRBJ2-2; perhaps TRBD2 as D (7 bases). CDR1 and CDR2 (germline): MNHEY, SVGAGI. V was shortened by 8 bases and J by 7 bases, with 14 bases between the two germline ends. This CDR3 region has 13 residues. CDR3 in amino acids: CASGYREGGELFF. CDR3 coding DNA: TGTGCCAGCGGGTACAGGGAGGGCGGGGAGCTGTTTTTT.

V gene TRBV27 combines with J gene TRBJ2-3, with TRBD2 identical over 9 bases. Losses at the gene ends were 6 bases for V and 0 bases for J; bases not matched to a gene: 10. In germline, CDR1 is MNHEY, CDR2 SMNVEV (reference sequence). The CDR3 has 17 amino acids. The CDR3: CASSNLPGLASTDTQYF. CDR3 sequence (DNA): TGTGCCAGCAGCAACCTTCCGGGACTAGCTAGCACAGATACGCAGTATTTT.

The chain is built from TRBV20-1 and TRBJ2-7; D may be TRBD2 (6 bases). This CDR3 has 13 residues. CDR1 is DFQATT, CDR2 SNEGSKA, per germline (reference sequence). Trimming removed 5 bases from V and 0 bases from J, with 11 bases in between. The chain's CDR3 is CSARAGDSYEQYF. The DNA of the CDR3 is TGCAGTGCTCGAGCGGGCGACTCCTACGAGCAGTACTTC.

The chain carries TRBV7-9 and TRBJ2-7; no clear D. V lost 10 bases to trimming and J lost 4 bases, with 14 bases between them. Per germline, CDR1 SEHNR and CDR2 FQNEAQ (reference sequence). The CDR3 is 12 residues long. CDR3 loop: CATQTDKYEQYF. The CDR3 region has the DNA TGTGCCACCCAAACGGATAAATACGAGCAGTACTTC.

The V and J genes are TRBV28 and TRBJ1-1; D not resolved. V lost 6 bases to trimming and J lost 10 bases, with 24 bases between them. Germline CDR1 and CDR2: MDHEN and SYDVKM. The CDR3 length is 15 residues. The CDR3 is CASSPPWVVNPPAFF. CDR3 sequence (DNA): TGTGCCAGCAGCCCCCCGTGGGTCGTCAACCCGCCAGCTTTCTTT.

The chain is built from TRBV27 and TRBJ1-1; D might be TRBD1 (6 bases). CDR3 length equals 14 residues. V shed 5 bases and J shed 8 bases, with 18 bases lying between them. Germline V lookup: CDR1 MNHEY, CDR2 SMNVEV (reference sequence). CDR3 region: CASSLLVAGQEAFF. In nucleotides, the CDR3 is TGTGCCAGCAGTCTCCTCGTTGCGGGACAAGAAGCTTTCTTT.